Following are 6 T cell receptor beta chains from one sample sequenced in a study of identifying expanded T cells in peripheral blood. TCRdb's table, derived via immunoSEQ multiplex PCR, lists solely in-frame clones and lacks some. The repertoire consists of approximately 120,000 clones, with about 88% occurring once and the leading ten covering 8.4%. Sample: blood. These receptors originate from a person between 18 and 75 years old in good health.

The chain has TRBV10-3 and TRBJ2-1, with D unclear. Germline V gene lookup returns CDR1 ENHRY and CDR2 SYGVKD. This CDR3 is 15 amino acids long. The ends were cut back, 3 bases at V and 3 bases at J, with 12 bases in the middle. CDR3 sequence: CAISDENQNYNEQFF. The CDR3 region has the DNA TGTGCCATCAGTGATGAGAATCAAAACTACAATGAGCAGTTCTTC.

The rearrangement uses TRBV19 and TRBJ2-2, with 8 bases identical to TRBD1. V lost 3 bases, J lost 0 bases, and 3 bases stayed unmatched. This CDR3 region has 16 residues. The germline gives CDR1 LNHDA, CDR2 SQIVND (reference sequence). CDR3 sequence reads: CASSIGTGANTGELFF. The CDR3 region has the DNA TGTGCCAGTAGTATTGGGACAGGAGCGAACACCGGGGAGCTGTTTTTT. The full variable domain, rest sourced from reference TRBV19 and TRBJ2-2, is DGGITQSPKYLFRKEGQNVTLSCEQNLNHDAMYWYRQDPGQGLRLIYYSQIVNDFQKGDIAEGYSVSREKKESFPLTVTSAQKNPTAFYLCASSIGTGANTGELFFGEGSRLTVL.

The chain employs TRBV19 and TRBJ1-5; the D is unclear. This CDR3 comprises 15 residues. The germline V and J ends were trimmed by 5 bases and 4 bases, with 15 bases remaining between them. The germline V gene encodes CDR1 LNHDA and CDR2 SQIVND (reference sequence). Here the CDR3 reads CASSPPGVKNQPQHF. As DNA, the CDR3 is TGTGCCAGTAGTCCTCCCGGGGTGAAAAATCAGCCCCAGCATTTT.

The V gene is TRBV6-1, the J gene TRBJ2-7; maybe TRBD1 (6 bases). V lost 5 bases to trimming and J lost 3 bases, with 14 bases between them. Per the germline V gene, CDR1 is MNHNS and CDR2 is SASEGT. The CDR3 runs 14 residues. The CDR3: CASSYEGHYYEQYF. The CDR3 region has the DNA TGTGCCAGCAGTTATGAGGGACATTACTACGAGCAGTACTTC.

V is TRBV2 and J is TRBJ2-1; D is unresolved. Deletions cut 3 bases from V and 8 bases from J, with 11 bases between. The CDR3 length is 13 residues. CDR1 SNHLY and CDR2 FYNNEI come from the germline V gene. CDR3 sequence reads: CASSEGIRDEQFF. DNA for the CDR3: TGTGCCAGCAGTGAGGGAATTAGGGATGAGCAGTTCTTC.

The rearrangement joins TRBV7-3 to TRBJ2-5; 8 bases are shared with TRBD2. Germline loops: CDR1 SGHTA, CDR2 FQGTGA. The CDR3 is 14 amino acids. The ends lost 5 bases at V and 5 bases at J; junction bases unmatched: 7. The CDR3 coding sequence is TGTGCCAGCAGCCCTGAGCCTAGCGGGGAGACCCAGTACTTC. Protein sequence: CASSPEPSGETQYF.